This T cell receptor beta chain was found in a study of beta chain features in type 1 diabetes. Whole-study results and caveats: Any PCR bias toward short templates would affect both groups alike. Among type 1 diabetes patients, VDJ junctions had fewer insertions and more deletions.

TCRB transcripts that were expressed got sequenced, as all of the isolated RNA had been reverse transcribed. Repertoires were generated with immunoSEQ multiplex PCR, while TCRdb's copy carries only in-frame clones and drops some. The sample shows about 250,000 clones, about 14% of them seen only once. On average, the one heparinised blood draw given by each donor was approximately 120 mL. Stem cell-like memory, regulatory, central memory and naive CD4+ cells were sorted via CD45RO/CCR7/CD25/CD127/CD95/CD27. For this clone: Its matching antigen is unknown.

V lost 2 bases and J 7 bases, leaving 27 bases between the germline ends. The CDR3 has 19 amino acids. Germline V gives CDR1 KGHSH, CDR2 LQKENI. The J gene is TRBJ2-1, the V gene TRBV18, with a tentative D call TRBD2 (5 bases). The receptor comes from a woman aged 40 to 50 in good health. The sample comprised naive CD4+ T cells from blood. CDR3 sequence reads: CASSPRELPRAASVNEQFF. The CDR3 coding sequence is TGTGCCAGCTCACCAAGGGAGCTCCCCCGGGCGGCCAGTGTGAATGAGCAGTTCTTC.